A single T cell receptor beta chain is shown here with its context. No antigen is known for it. Full-length variable regions came from constant-region reverse primers plus semi-nested Nested Universal Primer A PCR. TCRdb independently ran MiXCR on the 5' RACE reads; one entry per CDR3 protein. The sample includes approximately 60,000 distinct CDR3 sequences, less than 25% of them seen just once. Germline V gene sequence: CDR1 KGHSH, CDR2 LQKENI. The V gene end was trimmed by 3 bases and the J gene end by 2 bases; junction bases not matched to a gene: 7. The CDR3 is 18 residues long. The sorted Tregs were CD4+CD25+CD127-/low cells. Study conclusions and caveats: In terms of TCR gene usage, tumor memory CD4+ T cells clustered together with blood and lymph node memory CD4+ cells, as well as with lymph node naive CD4+ cells. Greatest tumor Treg TCR overlap was with tumor naive CD4+ cells. The larger-cohort validation was restricted to a single TCR beta V-J rearrangement rather than whole repertoires.

This receptor was taken from a female donor with breast cancer. The sequenced sample consisted of tumor-infiltrating Tregs sorted from the breast tumor. This chain connects TRBV18 to TRBJ2-3, with 14 bases identical to TRBD2. The CDR3 region has the DNA TGTGCCAGCTCACCCGGGACTAGCGGGAGCCGTATCACAGATACGCAGTATTTT. It encodes CASSPGTSGSRITDTQYF.